Listed below are T cell receptor beta chains from one sample, sequenced in a study of T cells in Graves' hyperthyroidism and ophthalmopathy. TCRdb reanalysed the multiplex PCR reads using MiXCR and keeps one entry per CDR3 protein. The data contain approximately 870,000 distinct CDR3 sequences, around 39% of them singletons. Material: blood. These receptors were taken from a man younger than 30 with Graves' hyperthyroidism. CDR3s include the opening cysteine and the closing phenylalanine or tryptophan. D genes are given only for firm matches. Only some rows state a clone size, as once, few, many or a class for expanded clones.

d_call	clone_size	v_call	j_call	cdr3_length	cdr3_nt	cdr3_aa
TRBD1	.	TRBV6-5	TRBJ1-5	17	TGTGCCAGCAGTTACACCGGGACAGGGGATAGCAATCAGCCCCAGCATTTT	CASSYTGTGDSNQPQHF
TRBD1	.	TRBV6-1	TRBJ2-5	13	TGTGCCAGCAGTTACCCGAGATCCGGACAGGGTTGCTTC	CASSYPRSGQGCF
.	.	TRBV20-1	TRBJ1-3	14	TGCAGTGCTAGGCAAGTTAGCTCTGGAAACACCATATATTTT	CSARQVSSGNTIYF
.	.	TRBV20-1	TRBJ2-6	12	TGCAGTGCTAGCGGGGGGGCCAACGTCCTGACTTTC	CSASGGANVLTF
.	many	TRBV2	TRBJ1-6	13	TGTGCCAGCAGTGAACGGCCTAATTCACCCCTCCACTTT	CASSERPNSPLHF
TRBD1	.	TRBV6-5	TRBJ2-5	15	TGTGCCAGCAGTTACCGTCGACAGGGCGGAGAGACCCAGTACTTC	CASSYRRQGGETQYF
TRBD1	.	TRBV29-1	TRBJ2-6	12	TGCAGCGTTCGACAGGGGGCTGGAACTGAAGCTTTC	CSVRQGAGTEAF
.	many	TRBV29-1	TRBJ2-2	13	TGCAGCGTTCTGACAGGGAACACCGGGGAGCTGTTTTTT	CSVLTGNTGELFF
TRBD1	many	TRBV29-1	TRBJ1-1	11	TGCAGCGGGACGACAGGGTCTGGGGCTTTCTTT	CSGTTGSGAFF
.	.	TRBV7-9	TRBJ2-5	13	TGTGCCATCCCCAGGGGATCCCAAGAGACCCAGTACTTC	CAIPRGSQETQYF
TRBD1	few	TRBV6-5	TRBJ2-2	16	TGTGCCAGCAGTTACTCGGGACAGGAAGACACCGGGGAGCTGTTTTTT	CASSYSGQEDTGELFF
.	.	TRBV24-1	TRBJ2-2	12	TGTGCCACCAGTGACGGGACAGGGGAGCTGTTTTTT	CATSDGTGELFF
.	few	TRBV2	TRBJ2-5	16	TGTGCCAGCAGTGAAGCGCTTCATACGGTCCAAGAGACCCAGTACTTC	CASSEALHTVQETQYF
.	.	TRBV7-2	TRBJ1-4	12	TGTGCCAGCAGCTCAGTCGCGGAAAAACTGTTTTTT	CASSSVAEKLFF
.	.	TRBV24-1	TRBJ2-5	16	TGTGCCACCAGTGATGCGAGAGGGGATCGGTTAGAGACCCAGTACTTC	CATSDARGDRLETQYF
TRBD2	.	TRBV27	TRBJ2-2	17	TGTGCCAGCAGTTTATATGGCGGGAGGGCGAACACCGGGGAGCTGTTTTTT	CASSLYGGRANTGELFF
.	.	TRBV12-3/TRBV12-4	TRBJ2-7	14	TGTGCCAGCAGAAAAGGGGGGGGCGAATACGAGCAGTACTTC	CASRKGGGEYEQYF
.	many	TRBV2	TRBJ2-6	14	TGTGCCAGCAGCCCTAATCCTGGGGCCAACGTCCTGACTTTC	CASSPNPGANVLTF